This T cell receptor (beta chain) appears in the sequencing data of a study of blood T cells in healthy people across ages. A J-beta primer mix and a sample-barcoded 5' primer were used in a second PCR of roughly 6 to 11 cycles. Every single cDNA molecule received a tag from a template-switch adaptor with 12 random nucleotides. Paired-end reads containing CDR3 totaled no fewer than 3 million for each sample. TCRdb recomputed calls from the 5' RACE reads with MiXCR, one row per CDR3 protein. The profile covers approximately 850,000 distinct CDR3 sequences, with around 42% appearing a single time and approximately 19% taken by the ten largest. Per germline, CDR1 LGHNA and CDR2 YSLEER. Trimming cost V 3 bases and J 2 bases, with 24 bases left between them. This CDR3 comprises 19 residues. As for this clonotype: Its specificity is unknown.

Findings and caveats of the study: Long-lived donors exceeded aged donors in naive CD4+ cells and diversity. The recorded TCR beta diversity per million T cells decreased in a roughly linear manner with age.

This receptor was obtained from a man aged 60 to 69 in good health. The sequenced sample consisted of blood. This rearrangement joins TRBV4-3 to TRBJ2-3, with D perhaps matching TRBD1 (7 bases). DNA of the CDR3: TGCGCCAGCAGCCATGAGGACAGGACCGACGGACTACCCACAGATACGCAGTATTTT. Amino acids: CASSHEDRTDGLPTDTQYF.